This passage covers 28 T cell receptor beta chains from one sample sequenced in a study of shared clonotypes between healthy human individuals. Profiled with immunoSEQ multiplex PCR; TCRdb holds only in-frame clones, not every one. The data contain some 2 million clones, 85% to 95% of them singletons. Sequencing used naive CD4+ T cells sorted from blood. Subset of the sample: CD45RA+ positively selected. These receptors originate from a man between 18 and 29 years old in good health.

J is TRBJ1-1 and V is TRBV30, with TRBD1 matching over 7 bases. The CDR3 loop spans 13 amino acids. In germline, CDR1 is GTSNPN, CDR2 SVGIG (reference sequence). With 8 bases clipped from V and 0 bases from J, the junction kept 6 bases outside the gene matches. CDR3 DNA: TGTGCCGGTGACAGGGAGATGAACACTGAAGCTTTCTTT. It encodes CAGDREMNTEAFF. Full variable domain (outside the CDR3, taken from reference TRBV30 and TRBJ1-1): SQTIHQWPATLVQPVGSPLSLECTVEGTSNPNLYWYRQAAGRGLQLLFYSVGIGQISSEVPQNLSASRPQDRQFILSSKKLLLSDSGFYLCAGDREMNTEAFFGQGTRLTVV.

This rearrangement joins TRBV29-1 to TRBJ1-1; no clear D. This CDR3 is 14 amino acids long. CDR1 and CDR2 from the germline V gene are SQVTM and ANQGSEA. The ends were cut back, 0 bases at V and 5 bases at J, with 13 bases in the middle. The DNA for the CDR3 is TGCAGCGTTGAAGATCTGAGGGAGGGTACTGAAGCTTTCTTT. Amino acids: CSVEDLREGTEAFF. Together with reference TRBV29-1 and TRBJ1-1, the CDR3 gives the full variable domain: SAVISQKPSRDICQRGTSLTIQCQVDSQVTMMFWYRQQPGQSLTLIATANQGSEATYESGFVIDKFPISRPNLTFSTLTVSNMSPEDSSIYLCSVEDLREGTEAFFGQGTRLTVV.

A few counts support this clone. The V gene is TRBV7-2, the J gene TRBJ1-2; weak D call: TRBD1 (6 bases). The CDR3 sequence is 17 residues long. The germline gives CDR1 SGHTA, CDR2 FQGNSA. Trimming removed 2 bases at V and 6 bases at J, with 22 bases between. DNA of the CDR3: TGTGCCAGCAGCTTATATGCCGGGACATATAGTGGAGATGGCTACACCTTC. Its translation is CASSLYAGTYSGDGYTF.

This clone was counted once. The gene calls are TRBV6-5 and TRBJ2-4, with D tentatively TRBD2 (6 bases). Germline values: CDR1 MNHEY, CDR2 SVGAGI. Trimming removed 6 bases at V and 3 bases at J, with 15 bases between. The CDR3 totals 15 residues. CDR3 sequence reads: CASSLGGYGKNIQYF. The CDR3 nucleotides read TGTGCCAGCAGCCTTGGGGGGTACGGCAAAAACATTCAGTACTTC.

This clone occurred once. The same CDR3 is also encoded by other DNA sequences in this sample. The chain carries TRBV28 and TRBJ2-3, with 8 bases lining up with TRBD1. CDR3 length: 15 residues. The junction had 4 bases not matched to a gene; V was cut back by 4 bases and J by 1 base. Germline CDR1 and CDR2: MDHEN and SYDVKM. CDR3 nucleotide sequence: TGTGCCAGCAGTTCTCAGGGGGCCGGCACAGATACGCAGTATTTT. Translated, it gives CASSSQGAGTDTQYF.

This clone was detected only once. The CDR3 nucleotides are TGTGCCAGTAGTATAGACAGACTAGCGGGAGGAAGGGTCGAGACCCAGTACTTC. Protein sequence: CASSIDRLAGGRVETQYF. V usage is TRBV19 and J usage is TRBJ2-5; the match to TRBD2 covers 13 bases. V shed 0 bases and J 5 bases; nucleotides not matched to a gene: 9. CDR1 and CDR2 (germline): LNHDA, SQIVND (reference sequence). CDR3 length: 18 residues. Together with reference TRBV19 and TRBJ2-5, the CDR3 gives the full variable domain: DGGITQSPKYLFRKEGQNVTLSCEQNLNHDAMYWYRQDPGQGLRLIYYSQIVNDFQKGDIAEGYSVSREKKESFPLTVTSAQKNPTAFYLCASSIDRLAGGRVETQYFGPGTRLLVL.

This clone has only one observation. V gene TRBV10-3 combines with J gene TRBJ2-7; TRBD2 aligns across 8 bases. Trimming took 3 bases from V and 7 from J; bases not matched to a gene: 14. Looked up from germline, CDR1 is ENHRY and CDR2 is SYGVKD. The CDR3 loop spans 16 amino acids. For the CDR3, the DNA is TGTGCCATCAGTGACTTGGTACGGGAGGGCCAGGGGGAGCAGTACTTC. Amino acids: CAISDLVREGQGEQYF.

The CDR3: CASSQDLTQTGWSYEQYF. CDR3 DNA: TGCGCCAGCAGCCAAGACTTAACCCAGACAGGGTGGTCCTACGAGCAGTACTTC. The chain couples TRBV4-3 to TRBJ2-7, with TRBD1 matching over 7 bases. This CDR3 comprises 18 residues. V lost 0 bases and J lost 1; bases outside the gene matches: 12. The V gene's germline CDR1 is LGHNA and CDR2 YSLEER.

Here the CDR3 reads CASSQDLDSYNSPLHF. In DNA form, the CDR3 reads TGCGCCAGCAGCCAAGATTTGGACAGTTATAATTCACCCCTCCACTTT. The J gene is TRBJ1-6, the V gene TRBV4-3; possible D gene TRBD1, 6 bases. The CDR3 covers 16 residues. Per the germline V gene, CDR1 is LGHNA and CDR2 is YSLEER. Trimming took off 0 bases at V and 4 bases at J, with 10 bases between the two ends.

As DNA, the CDR3 is TGTGCCAGCAGACTAGAGGGCGGGGAGCTGTTTTTT. This encodes CASRLEGGELFF. The chain carries TRBV11-2 and TRBJ2-2, with D perhaps TRBD2 (5 bases). This CDR3 has 12 amino acids. Per germline, CDR1 SGHAT and CDR2 FQNNGV. With 6 bases removed from V and 7 bases from J, the gap between germline ends came to 9 bases.

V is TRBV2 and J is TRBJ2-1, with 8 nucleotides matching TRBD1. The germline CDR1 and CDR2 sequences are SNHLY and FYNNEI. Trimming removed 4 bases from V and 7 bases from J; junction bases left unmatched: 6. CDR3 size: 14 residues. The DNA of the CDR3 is TGTGCCAGCAGTGGGACAGGGTCATGGAATGAGCAGTTCTTC. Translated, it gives CASSGTGSWNEQFF.

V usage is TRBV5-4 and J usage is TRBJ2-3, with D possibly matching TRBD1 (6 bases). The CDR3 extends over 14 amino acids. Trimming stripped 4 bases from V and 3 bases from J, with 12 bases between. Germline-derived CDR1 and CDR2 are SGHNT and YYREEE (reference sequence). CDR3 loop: CASSPETGTDTQYF. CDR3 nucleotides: TGTGCCAGCAGCCCGGAAACAGGGACAGATACGCAGTATTTT.

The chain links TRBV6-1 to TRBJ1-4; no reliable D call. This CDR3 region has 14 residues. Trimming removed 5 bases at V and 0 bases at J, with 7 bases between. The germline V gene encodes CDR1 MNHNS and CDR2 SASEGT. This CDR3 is CASSSVATNEKLFF. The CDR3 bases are TGTGCCAGCAGTTCAGTTGCAACTAATGAAAAACTGTTTTTT.

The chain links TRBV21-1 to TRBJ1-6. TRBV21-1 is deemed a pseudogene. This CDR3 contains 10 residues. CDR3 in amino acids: CAELMGPLHF. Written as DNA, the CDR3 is TGTGCCGAACTTATGGGACCTCTCCACTTT.

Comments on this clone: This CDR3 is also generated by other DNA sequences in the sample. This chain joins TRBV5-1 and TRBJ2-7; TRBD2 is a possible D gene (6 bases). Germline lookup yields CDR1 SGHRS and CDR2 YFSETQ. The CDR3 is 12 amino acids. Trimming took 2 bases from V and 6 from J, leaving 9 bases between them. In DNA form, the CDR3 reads TGCGCCAGCAGCTTTACTAGCAGCGAGCAGTACTTC. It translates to CASSFTSSEQYF. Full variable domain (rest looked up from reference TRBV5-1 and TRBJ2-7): KAGVTQTPRYLIKTRGQQVTLSCSPISGHRSVSWYQQTPGQGLQFLFEYFSETQRNKGNFPGRFSGRQFSNSRSEMNVSTLELGDSALYLCASSFTSSEQYFGPGTRLTVT.

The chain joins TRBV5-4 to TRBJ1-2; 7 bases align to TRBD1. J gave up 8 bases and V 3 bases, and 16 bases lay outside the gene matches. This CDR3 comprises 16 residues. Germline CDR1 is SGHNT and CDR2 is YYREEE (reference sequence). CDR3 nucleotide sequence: TGTGCCAGCAGCTCCCCCCTATTGGGACAGATTCAGGGCTACACCTTC. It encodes CASSSPLLGQIQGYTF.

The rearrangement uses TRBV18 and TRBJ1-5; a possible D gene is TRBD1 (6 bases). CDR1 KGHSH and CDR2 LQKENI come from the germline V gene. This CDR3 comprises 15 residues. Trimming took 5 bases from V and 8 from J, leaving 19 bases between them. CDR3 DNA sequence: TGTGCCAGCTCATTCAACCAGGGGTCCCACGAGCCCCAGCATTTT. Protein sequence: CASSFNQGSHEPQHF.

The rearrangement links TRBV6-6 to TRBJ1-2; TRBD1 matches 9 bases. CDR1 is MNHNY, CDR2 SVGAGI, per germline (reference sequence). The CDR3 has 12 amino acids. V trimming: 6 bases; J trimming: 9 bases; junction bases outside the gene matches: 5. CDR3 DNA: TGTGCCAGCAGCTCCGGGACAGGGAGCTACACCTTC. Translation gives CASSSGTGSYTF.

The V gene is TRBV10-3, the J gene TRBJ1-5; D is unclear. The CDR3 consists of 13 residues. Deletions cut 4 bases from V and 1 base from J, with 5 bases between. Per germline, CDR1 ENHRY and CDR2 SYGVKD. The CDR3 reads CAISGPSNQPQHF. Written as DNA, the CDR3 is TGTGCCATCAGTGGTCCGAGCAATCAGCCCCAGCATTTT.

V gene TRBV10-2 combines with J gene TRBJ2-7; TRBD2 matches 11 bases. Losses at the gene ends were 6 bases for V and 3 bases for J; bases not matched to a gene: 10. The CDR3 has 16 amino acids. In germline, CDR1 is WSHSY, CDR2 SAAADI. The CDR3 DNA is TGCGCCAGCAGGAGGGGACTAGCGGAGTACCACTACGAGCAGTACTTC. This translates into CASRRGLAEYHYEQYF.

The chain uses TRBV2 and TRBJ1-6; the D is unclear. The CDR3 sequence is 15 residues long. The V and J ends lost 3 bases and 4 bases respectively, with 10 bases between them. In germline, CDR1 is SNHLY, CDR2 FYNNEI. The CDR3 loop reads CASSDSSLYNSPLHF. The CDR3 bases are TGTGCCAGCAGTGATTCCTCACTATATAATTCACCCCTCCACTTT.

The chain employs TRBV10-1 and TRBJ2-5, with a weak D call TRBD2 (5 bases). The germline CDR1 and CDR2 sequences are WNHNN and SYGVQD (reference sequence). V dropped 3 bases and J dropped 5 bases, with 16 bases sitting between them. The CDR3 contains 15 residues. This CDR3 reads CASSDRRGPPETQYF. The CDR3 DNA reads TGCGCCAGCAGTGATCGCCGAGGGCCCCCCGAGACCCAGTACTTC.

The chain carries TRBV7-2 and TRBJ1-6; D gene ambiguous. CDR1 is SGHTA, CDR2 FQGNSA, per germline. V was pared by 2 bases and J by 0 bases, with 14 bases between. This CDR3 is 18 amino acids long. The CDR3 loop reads CASSLPVGGYSYNSPLHF. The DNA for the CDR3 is TGTGCCAGCAGCTTACCGGTCGGCGGATACTCCTATAATTCACCCCTCCACTTT.

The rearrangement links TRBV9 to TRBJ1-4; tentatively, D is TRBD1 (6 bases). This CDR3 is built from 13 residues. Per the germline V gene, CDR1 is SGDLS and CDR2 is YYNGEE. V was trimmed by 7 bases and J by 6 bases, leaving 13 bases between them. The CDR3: CASRRDNHEKLFF. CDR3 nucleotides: TGTGCCAGCCGTAGGGACAACCATGAAAAACTGTTTTTT.

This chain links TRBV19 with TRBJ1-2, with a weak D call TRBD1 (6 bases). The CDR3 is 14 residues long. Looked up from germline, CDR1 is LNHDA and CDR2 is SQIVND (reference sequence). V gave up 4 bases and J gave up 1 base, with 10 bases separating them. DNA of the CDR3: TGTGCCAGTAGTAACAGGGCCCTTAACTATGGCTACACCTTC. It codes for CASSNRALNYGYTF.

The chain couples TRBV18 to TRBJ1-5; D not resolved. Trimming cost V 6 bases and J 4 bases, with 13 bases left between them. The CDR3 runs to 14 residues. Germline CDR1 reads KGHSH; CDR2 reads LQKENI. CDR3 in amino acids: CASSPRKENQPQHF. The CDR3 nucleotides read TGTGCCAGCTCCCCAAGAAAAGAAAATCAGCCCCAGCATTTT.

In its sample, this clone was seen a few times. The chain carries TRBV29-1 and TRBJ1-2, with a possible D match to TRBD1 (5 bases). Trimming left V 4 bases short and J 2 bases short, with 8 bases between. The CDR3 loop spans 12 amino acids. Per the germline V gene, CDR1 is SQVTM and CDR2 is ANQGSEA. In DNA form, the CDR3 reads TGCAGCGTTGCTCCAGGGAACTATGGCTACACCTTC. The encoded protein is CSVAPGNYGYTF.

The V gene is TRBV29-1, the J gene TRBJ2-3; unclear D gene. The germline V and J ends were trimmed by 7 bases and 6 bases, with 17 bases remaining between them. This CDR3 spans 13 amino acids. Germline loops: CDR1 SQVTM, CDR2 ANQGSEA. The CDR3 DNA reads TGCAGCGGGGCCGGCCGGCTCACCGATACGCAGTATTTT. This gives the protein CSGAGRLTDTQYF.